This T cell receptor (beta chain) originates from a study of shared clonotypes between healthy human individuals. Study-level information: Every donor yielded three CD4 naive, three CD4 memory, two CD8 naive and one CD8 memory plate. Study conclusions and caveats: Tissues were not sampled, only blood, and their repertoires likely differ. Clonotypes that were shared across four donors made up around 4.6% of naive CD4 clonotypes.

Trimming stripped 1 base from V and 2 bases from J, with 18 bases between. CDR3 length: 17 amino acids. CDR1 is SGHAT, CDR2 FQNNGV, per germline. Sequenced by immunoSEQ multiplex PCR; TCRdb stores in-frame clones only, minus some. The table records approximately 120,000 clones, 68% of them present only once. With regard to this clone: Its antigen is as yet unknown.

The sequence came from a woman in her 30s in good health. Sample: memory CD8+ T cells sorted from blood. Subset of the sample: CD45RO+ cells pooled with CCR7-negative TemRA cells. The rearrangement joins TRBV11-2 to TRBJ2-7; maybe TRBD2 (5 bases). In DNA form, the CDR3 reads TGTGCCAGCAGCTTAGTCTGGACTCCCGGCGGTCCCTACGAGCAGTACTTC. Its translation: CASSLVWTPGGPYEQYF. The full variable domain, rest sourced from reference TRBV11-2 and TRBJ2-7, is EAGVAQSPRYKIIEKRQSVAFWCNPISGHATLYWYQQILGQGPKLLIQFQNNGVVDDSQLPKDRFSAERLKGVDSTLKIQPAKLEDSAVYLCASSLVWTPGGPYEQYFGPGTRLTVT.